These 23 T cell receptor beta chains came from one sample sequenced in a study of T cell repertoires in cytomegalovirus infection. MiXCR, applied by TCRdb to the reads, yields one record per CDR3 protein. The sample has about 260,000 distinct CDR3 sequences, less than 9.5% seen once; the top ten hold around 16%. Sequencing was carried out using PBMCs. These receptors were collected from a human donor in good health (CMV status not recorded). Some clones in this sample may be carry-over from other donors' samples.

This clonotype was detected ten times or more. J is TRBJ1-1 and V is TRBV12-3 or TRBV12-4; D uncertain. Trimming removed 2 bases at V and 3 bases at J, with 7 bases between. The CDR3 contains 13 residues. The CDR3 DNA reads TGTGCCAGCAGTTTAAATGGGGACACTGAAGCTTTCTTT. Encoded protein: CASSLNGDTEAFF.

This clonotype was seen a handful of times. The chain joins TRBV2 to TRBJ2-5; possibly TRBD2 for D (7 bases). The CDR3 totals 16 residues. Deletions cut 6 bases from V and 4 bases from J, with 21 bases between. Germline V CDR1 and CDR2: SNHLY, FYNNEI. The CDR3 sequence: CASSRTRMGGGETQYF. Here the CDR3 DNA reads TGTGCCAGCAGCCGTACCCGTATGGGAGGGGGAGAGACCCAGTACTTC.

This clonotype has a count of ten or more. This chain connects TRBV7-2 to TRBJ2-3; no clear D gene. Trimming left V 5 bases short and J 0 bases short, with 15 bases between. CDR1 is SGHTA, CDR2 FQGNSA, per germline. The CDR3 contains 16 residues. CDR3 sequence reads: CASSPGPEMSTDTQYF. CDR3 DNA sequence: TGTGCCAGCAGCCCCGGACCCGAAATGAGCACAGATACGCAGTATTTT.

This sequence joins TRBV20-1 and TRBJ2-1; no definite D call. CDR3 length: 12 residues. The V end was cut by 0 bases, the J end by 10 bases, with 10 bases between. CDR1 and CDR2 from the germline V gene are DFQATT and SNEGSKA (reference sequence). The CDR3 protein is CSARDLRQEQFF. The CDR3 DNA is TGCAGTGCTAGAGATCTGCGGCAAGAGCAGTTCTTC.

This clonotype was recorded at least ten times. The V and J genes are TRBV7-2 and TRBJ2-2; D is undetermined. V dropped 6 bases and J dropped 3 bases, with 11 bases sitting between them. The CDR3 totals 14 residues. Germline V CDR1 and CDR2: SGHTA, FQGNSA. The CDR3 sequence is CASRKNTDTGELFF. The CDR3 DNA follows: TGTGCCAGCAGAAAGAACACCGACACCGGGGAGCTGTTTTTT.

The chain is built from TRBV9 and TRBJ1-1; 9 positions agree with TRBD1. The CDR3 has 15 residues. Germline-derived CDR1 and CDR2 are SGDLS and YYNGEE. With 0 bases clipped from V and 3 bases from J, the junction kept 3 bases outside the gene matches. The CDR3, as DNA: TGTGCCAGCAGCGTAGCGGGACAGGGTCACACTGAAGCTTTCTTT. It encodes CASSVAGQGHTEAFF.

This clonotype was recorded many times. The chain employs TRBV19 and TRBJ1-2; 9 positions agree with TRBD1. This CDR3 spans 15 amino acids. V lost 5 bases and J lost 6; bases outside the gene matches: 10. The V gene's germline CDR1 is LNHDA and CDR2 SQIVND (reference sequence). The CDR3 bases are TGTGCCAGTAGTTTAGGACAGGGGAAAATTGATGGCTACACCTTC. The encoded protein is CASSLGQGKIDGYTF.

This clonotype has ten or more counts. The V and J genes are TRBV7-2 and TRBJ2-7; D could derive from TRBD1 or TRBD2 (7 bases each). This CDR3 contains 17 residues. The germline V and J ends were trimmed by 2 bases and 0 bases, with 17 bases remaining between them. Germline CDR1 reads SGHTA; CDR2 reads FQGNSA. CDR3 coding DNA: TGTGCCAGCAGCTTAAAGGGAGGGGGCCTGAGCTCCTACGAGCAGTACTTC. This encodes CASSLKGGGLSSYEQYF. Full variable domain (missing parts from reference TRBV7-2 and TRBJ2-7): GAGVSQSPSNKVTEKGKDVELRCDPISGHTALYWYRQSLGQGLEFLIYFQGNSAPDKSGLPSDRFSAERTGGSVSTLTIQRTQQEDSAVYLCASSLKGGGLSSYEQYFGPGTRLTVT.

This chain uses TRBV6-2 or TRBV6-3 with TRBJ2-2, with TRBD2 matching over 15 bases. Germline values: CDR1 MNHEY, CDR2 SVGEGT. Unmatched junction bases numbered 4, after V lost 5 bases and J lost 6 bases. The CDR3 consists of 16 residues. In DNA, the CDR3 is TGTGCCAGCAGTGGACTAGCGGGGGGGGATCCCGGGGAGCTGTTTTTT. Amino acids: CASSGLAGGDPGELFF.

The chain is built from TRBV27 and TRBJ2-3; the D is unclear. The germline CDR1 and CDR2 sequences are MNHEY and SMNVEV (reference sequence). The CDR3 consists of 15 residues. V gave up 5 bases and J gave up 2 bases, with 14 bases separating them. The CDR3 loop reads CASSTVTEPTDTQYF. CDR3 nucleotide sequence: TGTGCCAGCAGTACTGTGACGGAGCCCACAGATACGCAGTATTTT.

The chain combines TRBV7-8 with TRBJ1-4, with 7 bases lining up with TRBD1. CDR3 length: 15 residues. V trimming: 4 bases; J trimming: 3 bases; junction bases outside the gene matches: 5. From germline, CDR1 is SGHVS and CDR2 FQNEAQ. CDR3 in amino acids: CASSSQGVANEKLFF. The CDR3, as DNA: TGTGCCAGCAGCTCCCAGGGGGTGGCTAATGAAAAACTGTTTTTT.

This clonotype was counted many times. The V gene is TRBV6-5, the J gene TRBJ2-7, with 9 bases aligning to TRBD2. The CDR3 contains 15 residues. Germline CDR1 MNHEY, CDR2 SVGAGI. The ends lost 2 bases at V and 6 bases at J; junction bases unmatched: 8. The DNA of the CDR3 is TGTGCCAGCAGTTACGGTAGCGGGAGCATACGCGAGCAGTACTTC. Protein: CASSYGSGSIREQYF.

The chain uses TRBV4-3 and TRBJ2-5, with TRBD2 identical over 10 bases. Germline V gene data show CDR1 as LGHNA and CDR2 as YSLEER. CDR3 size: 15 residues. V was pared by 0 bases and J by 3 bases, with 1 base of the junction left unmatched. In DNA form, the CDR3 reads TGCGCCAGCAGCCAAGAAACTAGCGGGAAAGAGACCCAGTACTTC. Protein sequence: CASSQETSGKETQYF.

A few counts support this clonotype. V usage is TRBV28 and J usage is TRBJ1-1; D call uncertain. The CDR3 is made up of 15 amino acids. Germline assignment: CDR1 MDHEN and CDR2 SYDVKM. V was clipped by 7 bases and J by 5 bases, with 20 bases between them. The CDR3 DNA is TGTGCCAGCAACATACGGAGGACTGTGGGAACTGAAGCTTTCTTT. Translated, it gives CASNIRRTVGTEAFF.

This clonotype was observed many times. This rearrangement joins TRBV4-3 to TRBJ1-5; D is uncertain. Trimming removed 0 bases from V and 1 base from J, with 7 bases in between. The CDR3 runs 15 residues. Looked up from germline, CDR1 is LGHNA and CDR2 is YSLEER. The CDR3 is CASSQDRVSNQPQHF. CDR3 sequence (DNA): TGCGCCAGCAGCCAAGATAGAGTAAGCAATCAGCCCCAGCATTTT.

V gene TRBV29-1 combines with J gene TRBJ1-2; TRBD1 matches 9 bases. This CDR3 contains 13 residues. Germline V CDR1 and CDR2: SQVTM, ANQGSEA. V trimming: 6 bases; J trimming: 4 bases; junction bases outside the gene matches: 6. The CDR3 is CSVHRTGAYGYTF. The CDR3 nucleotides read TGCAGCGTACACCGGACAGGGGCCTATGGCTACACCTTC.

The sample holds a few counts of this clonotype. The chain recombines TRBV20-1 with TRBJ1-2, with 7 nucleotides matching TRBD1. The CDR3 has 14 residues. CDR1 DFQATT and CDR2 SNEGSKA come from the germline V gene (reference sequence). V was pared by 1 base and J by 4 bases, with 6 bases of the junction left unmatched. The CDR3 bases are TGCAGTGCTAGAGCCCCGGACAGGTCCTATGGCTACACCTTC. Protein product: CSARAPDRSYGYTF.

This clonotype has at least ten counts. The chain employs TRBV6-6 and TRBJ2-2, with 9 bases lining up with TRBD1. This CDR3 has 17 residues. Trimming cost V 7 bases and J 7 bases; bases outside gene matches: 16. The germline V gene encodes CDR1 MNHNY and CDR2 SVGAGI (reference sequence). CDR3 nucleotides: TGTGCCAGCACCTTTGCCGGTGGGACAGGGTTACACGGGGAGCTGTTTTTT. It yields the protein CASTFAGGTGLHGELFF.

The chain employs TRBV20-1 and TRBJ1-5; D call uncertain. The V and J ends lost 3 bases and 7 bases respectively, with 16 bases between them. The CDR3 length is 14 residues. Germline V lookup: CDR1 DFQATT, CDR2 SNEGSKA (reference sequence). The CDR3 DNA reads as TGCAGTGCTAGTGGGCAACTACTAAGCCAGCCCCAGCATTTT. Protein sequence: CSASGQLLSQPQHF.

The V call is TRBV12-3 or TRBV12-4, the J call TRBJ2-5; no definite D call. The germline V and J ends were trimmed by 3 bases and 5 bases, with 10 bases remaining between them. This CDR3 contains 13 residues. CDR3 in amino acids: CASSFPPPETQYF. The CDR3 bases are TGTGCCAGCAGTTTCCCGCCGCCGGAGACCCAGTACTTC.

This clonotype has only a few counts. The rearrangement uses TRBV4-2 and TRBJ2-7; D is perhaps TRBD2 (6 bases). Germline CDR1 is LGHNA and CDR2 is YNFKEQ. This CDR3 is 13 amino acids long. Trimming removed 1 base from V and 2 bases from J, with 6 bases in between. CDR3 nucleotides: TGTGCCAGCAGCCAAGGGACTACCTACGAGCAGTACTTC. Its protein is CASSQGTTYEQYF.

This clonotype was picked up many times. This chain uses TRBV25-1 with TRBJ2-1; 7 positions match TRBD1. There are 13 residues in the CDR3. Trimming at V came to 6 bases and at J to 8 bases, leaving 7 bases not matched to a gene. Germline V lookup: CDR1 MGHDK, CDR2 SYGVNS. CDR3: CASSPTGWDEQFF. CDR3 sequence (DNA): TGTGCCAGCAGCCCGACAGGGTGGGATGAGCAGTTCTTC. The full variable domain, its missing parts supplied by reference TRBV25-1 and TRBJ2-1, is EADIYQTPRYLVIGTGKKITLECSQTMGHDKMYWYQQDPGMELHLIHYSYGVNSTEKGDLSSESTVSRIRTEHFPLTLESARPSHTSQYLCASSPTGWDEQFFGPGTRLTVL.

In this sample, this clonotype turned up many times. The CDR3 DNA is TGTGCCAGCAGCGGGGGGACTAGAGAGGAAGAGACCCAGTACTTC. Its translation is CASSGGTREEETQYF. The rearrangement uses TRBV9 and TRBJ2-5; the match to TRBD2 covers 8 bases. Germline assignment: CDR1 SGDLS and CDR2 YYNGEE. CDR3 size: 15 residues. J was trimmed by 3 bases and V by 3 bases; bases with no gene match: 7.